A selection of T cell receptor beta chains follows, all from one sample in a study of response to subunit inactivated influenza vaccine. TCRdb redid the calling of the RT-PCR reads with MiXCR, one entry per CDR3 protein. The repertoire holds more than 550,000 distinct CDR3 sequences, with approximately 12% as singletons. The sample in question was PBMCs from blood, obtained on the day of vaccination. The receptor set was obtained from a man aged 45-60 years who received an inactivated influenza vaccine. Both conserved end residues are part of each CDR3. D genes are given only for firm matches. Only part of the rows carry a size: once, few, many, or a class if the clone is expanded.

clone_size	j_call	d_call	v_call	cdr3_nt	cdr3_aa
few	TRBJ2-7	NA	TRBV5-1	TGCGCCAGCAGCTTAGGGGGGCCCTTTAGGTACGAGCAGTACTTC	CASSLGGPFRYEQYF
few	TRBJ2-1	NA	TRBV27	TGTGCCAGCAGGCAGGGGTTCGAGCAGTTCTTC	CASRQGFEQFF
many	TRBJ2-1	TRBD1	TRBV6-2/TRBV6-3	TGTGCCAGCAGAACGACAGGGATTAGCTCCTACAATGAGCAGTTCTTC	CASRTTGISSYNEQFF
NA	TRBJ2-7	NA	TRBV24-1	TGTGCCACCAGTGATTTTGGTCCGAGGGGGCAGTACTTC	CATSDFGPRGQYF
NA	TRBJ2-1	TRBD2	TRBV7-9	TGTGCCAGCAGGTTAAGCGGGGGAGCCTACAATGAGCAGTTCTTC	CASRLSGGAYNEQFF
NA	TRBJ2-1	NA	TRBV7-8	TGTGCCAGCAGTTACCGGCCCGGGGGCAATGAGCAGTTCTTC	CASSYRPGGNEQFF
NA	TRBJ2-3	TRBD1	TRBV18	TGTGCCAGCTCACCCATACAGGGGAAAGCTAGCACAGATACGCAGTATTTT	CASSPIQGKASTDTQYF
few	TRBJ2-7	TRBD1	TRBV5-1	TGCGCCAGCAGCAAAGCCGGGACAGGGTTTCACGAGCAGTACTTC	CASSKAGTGFHEQYF
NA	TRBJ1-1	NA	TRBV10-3	TGTGCCATCAGTGAGTCAAGAGGACACGGAGGGACTGAAGCTTTCTTT	CAISESRGHGGTEAFF
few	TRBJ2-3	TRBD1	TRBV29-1	TGCAGCGTCGCCCCCCCGACAGGGAGCCCAGATACGCAGTATTTT	CSVAPPTGSPDTQYF
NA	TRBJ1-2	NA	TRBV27	TGTGCCAGCAGTTGGGACGGATTGGGGGGCTACACCTTC	CASSWDGLGGYTF
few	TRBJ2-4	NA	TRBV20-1	TGCAGTGCTAGATTTCGGGGAAACATTCAGTACTTC	CSARFRGNIQYF
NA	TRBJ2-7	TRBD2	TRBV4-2	TGTGCCAGCAGCCAAGAATCCGTATTGGCGGGAGGATTCAGCGAGCAGTACTTC	CASSQESVLAGGFSEQYF
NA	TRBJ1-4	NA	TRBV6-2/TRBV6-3	TGTGCCAGCAGTTCCGCAATGGTGGGAAAAGAAAAACTGTTTTTT	CASSSAMVGKEKLFF
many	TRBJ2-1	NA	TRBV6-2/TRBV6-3	TGTGCCAGCCGGGAGATCTCCTACAATGAGCAGTTCTTC	CASREISYNEQFF
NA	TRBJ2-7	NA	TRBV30	TGTGCCTGGAGATCACAGGGAAGCTCCTACGAGCAGTACTTC	CAWRSQGSSYEQYF
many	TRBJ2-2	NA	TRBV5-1	TGCGCCAGCAGCTTGGCCAAGATGGGCGCCGGGGAGCTGTTTTTT	CASSLAKMGAGELFF
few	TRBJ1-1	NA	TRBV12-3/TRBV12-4	TGTGCCAGCAGGTCGGGACACTCGAACACTGAAGCTTTCTTT	CASRSGHSNTEAFF
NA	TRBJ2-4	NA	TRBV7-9	TGTGCCAGCAGCTTAGCGTTAGGGCACCCTACTCAGTACTTC	CASSLALGHPTQYF
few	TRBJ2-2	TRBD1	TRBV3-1	TGTGCCAGCAGCCAGGAAACTTGGACAGGGACCGGGGAGCTGTTTTTT	CASSQETWTGTGELFF
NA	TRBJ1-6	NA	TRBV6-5	TGTGCCAGCATTAAGGACGGGGGAAATTCACCCCTCCACTTT	CASIKDGGNSPLHF
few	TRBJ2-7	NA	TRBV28	TGTGCCAGCAATCGTGGGGGACGGAGCTCCTACGAGCAGTACTTC	CASNRGGRSSYEQYF
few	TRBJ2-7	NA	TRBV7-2	TGTGCCAGCGTACTCAACTCCTACGAGCAGTACTTC	CASVLNSYEQYF
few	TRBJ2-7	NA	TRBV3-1	TGTGCCAGCAGCCAAGGGGACAAGTCCTACGAGCAGTACTTC	CASSQGDKSYEQYF
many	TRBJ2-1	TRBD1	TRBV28	TGTGCCAGCCAAGCGCTGGACAGGGACAATGAGCAGTTCTTC	CASQALDRDNEQFF
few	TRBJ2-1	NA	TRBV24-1	TGTGCCACCAGTTTGGGGGGTAATGAGCAGTTCTTC	CATSLGGNEQFF
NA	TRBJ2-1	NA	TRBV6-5	TGTGCCAGCAGTTCCCCCCTAGCCTATGAGCAGTTCTTC	CASSSPLAYEQFF
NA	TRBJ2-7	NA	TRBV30	TGTGCCTGGAGTGGGCTCGGCTTGACCCCTAGCGAGCAGTACTTC	CAWSGLGLTPSEQYF
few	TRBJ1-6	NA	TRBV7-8	TGTGCCAGCAGCTTAGAAGTCCAGGGATTCTCCTATAATTCACCCCTCCACTTT	CASSLEVQGFSYNSPLHF
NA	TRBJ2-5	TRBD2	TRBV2	TGTGCCAGCAGTGACCCCGGGACTATGACCCAGTACTTC	CASSDPGTMTQYF
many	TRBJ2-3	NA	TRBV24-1	TGTGCCACCAGTGATTTTTTGTCTCAGCATACGCAGTATTTT	CATSDFLSQHTQYF
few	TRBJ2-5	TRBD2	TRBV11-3	TGTGCCAGCAGCCCCGGACTAGCGGGGCCTCAAGAGACCCAGTACTTC	CASSPGLAGPQETQYF
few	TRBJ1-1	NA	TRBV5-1	TGCGCCAGCAGCTTGGAGGCGTCCATGAACACTGAAGCTTTCTTT	CASSLEASMNTEAFF
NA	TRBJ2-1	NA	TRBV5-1	TGCGCCAGCAGCTTGGGGCAGAGGGAGCAGTTCTTC	CASSLGQREQFF
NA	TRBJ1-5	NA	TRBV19	TGTGCCACCCCAAATGAGGTAAGGGATGCTCAGCCCCAGCATTTT	CATPNEVRDAQPQHF
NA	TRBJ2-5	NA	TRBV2	TGTGCCAGCTCCCTTGGGGGGGCCATCAAAGAGACCCAGTACTTC	CASSLGGAIKETQYF
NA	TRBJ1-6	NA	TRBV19	TGTGCCAGTAGTATACGCGGCTTCGAGGCCCTCCACTTT	CASSIRGFEALHF